This TCR beta chain was profiled in a study of OX40 agonist ivuxolimab in advanced cancers. Study outcomes and limitations: Averaged across samples, CD8+ T cells carried more expanded clones than CD4+ did. Normalized T-cell clonal expansion was also low in a subset of nonresponders.

The germline CDR1 and CDR2 sequences are SGHTA and FQGNSA. The CDR3 runs 13 residues. V was cut by 5 bases and J by 4 bases, with 11 bases left in between. Sequencing was performed with immunoSEQ multiplex PCR; in TCRdb, only in-frame clones are kept and a portion is missing. This sample has approximately 82,000 clones, with 75% to 90% found just once. Only a few counts were recorded for this clone. Its antigen is currently unknown. Sampling of blood occurred at baseline, cycle 4 day 1, and cycle 7 day 1. The TCR sequence derives from an adult with an advanced solid tumor such as melanoma, head and neck, liver or kidney cancer. Sequenced here: CD4+ or CD8+ T cells sorted from blood, sampled in a trial of the OX40 agonist ivuxolimab. This sequence joins TRBV7-2 and TRBJ1-2; D remains ambiguous. CDR3 in amino acids: CASSPGRSYGYTF. CDR3 nucleotide sequence: TGTGCCAGCAGCCCCGGGAGGTCCTATGGCTACACCTTC.